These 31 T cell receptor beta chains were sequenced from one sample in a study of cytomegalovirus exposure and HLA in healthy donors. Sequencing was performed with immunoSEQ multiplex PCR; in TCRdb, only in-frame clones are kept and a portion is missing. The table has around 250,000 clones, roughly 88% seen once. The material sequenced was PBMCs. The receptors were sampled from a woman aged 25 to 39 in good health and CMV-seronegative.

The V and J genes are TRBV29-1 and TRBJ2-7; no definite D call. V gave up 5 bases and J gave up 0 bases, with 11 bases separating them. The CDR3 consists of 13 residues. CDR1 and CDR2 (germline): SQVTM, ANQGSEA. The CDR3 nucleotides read TGCAGCGTTAAACGGCTTCCCTCCTACGAGCAGTACTTC. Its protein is CSVKRLPSYEQYF.

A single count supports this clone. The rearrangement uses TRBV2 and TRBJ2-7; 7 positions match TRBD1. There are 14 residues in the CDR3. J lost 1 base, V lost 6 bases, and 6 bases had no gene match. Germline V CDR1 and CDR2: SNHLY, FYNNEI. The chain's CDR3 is CASRGGQVSYEQYF. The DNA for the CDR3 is TGTGCCAGCAGAGGAGGACAGGTGTCCTACGAGCAGTACTTC.

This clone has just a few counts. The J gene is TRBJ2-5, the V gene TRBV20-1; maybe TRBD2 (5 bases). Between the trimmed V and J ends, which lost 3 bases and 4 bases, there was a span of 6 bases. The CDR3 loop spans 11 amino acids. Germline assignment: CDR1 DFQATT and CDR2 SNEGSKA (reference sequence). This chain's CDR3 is CSARDLETQYF. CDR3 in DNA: TGCAGTGCTAGGGACTTAGAGACCCAGTACTTC.

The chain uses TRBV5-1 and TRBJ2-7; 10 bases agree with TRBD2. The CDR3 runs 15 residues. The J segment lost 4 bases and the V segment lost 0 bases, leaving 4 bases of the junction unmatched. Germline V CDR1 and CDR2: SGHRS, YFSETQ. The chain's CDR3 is CASSLGTSGIYEQYF. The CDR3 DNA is TGCGCCAGCAGCTTGGGGACTAGCGGAATTTACGAGCAGTACTTC. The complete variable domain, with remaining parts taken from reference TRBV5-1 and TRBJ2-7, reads KAGVTQTPRYLIKTRGQQVTLSCSPISGHRSVSWYQQTPGQGLQFLFEYFSETQRNKGNFPGRFSGRQFSNSRSEMNVSTLELGDSALYLCASSLGTSGIYEQYFGPGTRLTVT.

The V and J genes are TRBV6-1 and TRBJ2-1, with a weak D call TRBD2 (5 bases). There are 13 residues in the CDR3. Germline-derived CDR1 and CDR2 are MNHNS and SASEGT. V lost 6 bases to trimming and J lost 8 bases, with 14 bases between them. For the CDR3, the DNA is TGTGCCAGCAGCATGGGAGAGGTAGATGAGCAGTTCTTC. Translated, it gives CASSMGEVDEQFF.

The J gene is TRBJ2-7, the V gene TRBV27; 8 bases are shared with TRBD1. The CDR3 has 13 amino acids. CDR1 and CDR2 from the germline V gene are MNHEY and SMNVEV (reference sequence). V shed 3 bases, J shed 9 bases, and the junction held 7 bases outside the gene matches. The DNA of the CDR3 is TGTGCCAGCAGTTTTAGGACAGGGAGTCGGCAGTACTTC. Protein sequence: CASSFRTGSRQYF.

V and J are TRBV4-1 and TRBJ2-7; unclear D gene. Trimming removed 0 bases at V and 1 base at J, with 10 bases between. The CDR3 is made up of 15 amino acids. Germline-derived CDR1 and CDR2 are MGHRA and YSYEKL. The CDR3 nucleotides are TGCGCCAGCAGCCAAGATCTAAAGGAGTCCTACGAGCAGTACTTC. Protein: CASSQDLKESYEQYF.

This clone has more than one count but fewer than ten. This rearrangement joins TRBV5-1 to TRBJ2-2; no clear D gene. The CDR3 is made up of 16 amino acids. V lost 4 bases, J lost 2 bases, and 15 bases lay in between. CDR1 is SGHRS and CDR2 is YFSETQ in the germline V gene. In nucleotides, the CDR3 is TGCGCCAGCAGCACACGCGACCAGTTAAACACCGGGGAGCTGTTTTTT. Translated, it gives CASSTRDQLNTGELFF.

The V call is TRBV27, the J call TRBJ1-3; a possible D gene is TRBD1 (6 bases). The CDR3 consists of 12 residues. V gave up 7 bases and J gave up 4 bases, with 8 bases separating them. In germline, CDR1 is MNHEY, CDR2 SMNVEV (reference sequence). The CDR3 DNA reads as TGTGCCAGCAAGGGGGGAGGAAACACCATATATTTT. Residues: CASKGGGNTIYF.

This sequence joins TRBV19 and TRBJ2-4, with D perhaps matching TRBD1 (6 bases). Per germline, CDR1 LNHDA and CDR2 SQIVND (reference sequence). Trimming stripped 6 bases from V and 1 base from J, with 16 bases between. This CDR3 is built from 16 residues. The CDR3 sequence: CASSQTGTGAKNIQYF. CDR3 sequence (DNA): TGTGCCAGTAGCCAAACGGGAACAGGGGCCAAAAACATTCAGTACTTC.

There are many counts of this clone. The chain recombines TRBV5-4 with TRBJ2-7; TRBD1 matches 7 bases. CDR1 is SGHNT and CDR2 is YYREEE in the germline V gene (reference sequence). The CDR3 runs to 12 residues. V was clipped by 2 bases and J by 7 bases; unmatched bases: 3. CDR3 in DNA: TGTGCCAGCAGCTTTAGGGGGCGGGAGCAGTACTTC. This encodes CASSFRGREQYF.

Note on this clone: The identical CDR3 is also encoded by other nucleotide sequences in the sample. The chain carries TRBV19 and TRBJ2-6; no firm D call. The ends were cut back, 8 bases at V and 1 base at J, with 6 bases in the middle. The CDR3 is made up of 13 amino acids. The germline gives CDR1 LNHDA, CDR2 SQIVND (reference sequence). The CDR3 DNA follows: TGTGCCAGTCGTGATTCTGGGGCCAACGTCCTGACTTTC. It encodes CASRDSGANVLTF.

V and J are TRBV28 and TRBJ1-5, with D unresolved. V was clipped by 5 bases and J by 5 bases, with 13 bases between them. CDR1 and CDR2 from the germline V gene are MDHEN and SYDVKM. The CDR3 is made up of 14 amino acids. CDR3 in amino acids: CASSPHQSDQPQHF. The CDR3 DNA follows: TGTGCCAGCAGTCCTCATCAGTCTGATCAGCCCCAGCATTTT. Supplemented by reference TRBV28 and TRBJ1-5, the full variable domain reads DVKVTQSSRYLVKRTGEKVFLECVQDMDHENMFWYRQDPGLGLRLIYFSYDVKMKEKGDIPEGYSVSREKKERFSLILESASTNQTSMYLCASSPHQSDQPQHFGDGTRLSIL.

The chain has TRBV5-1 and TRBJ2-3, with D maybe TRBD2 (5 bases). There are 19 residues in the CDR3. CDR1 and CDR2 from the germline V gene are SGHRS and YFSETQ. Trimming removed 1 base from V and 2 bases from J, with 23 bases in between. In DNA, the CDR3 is TGCGCCAGCAGCTTGAGAGGGTCCCTCCTAGGAGGACCCACAGATACGCAGTATTTT. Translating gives CASSLRGSLLGGPTDTQYF.

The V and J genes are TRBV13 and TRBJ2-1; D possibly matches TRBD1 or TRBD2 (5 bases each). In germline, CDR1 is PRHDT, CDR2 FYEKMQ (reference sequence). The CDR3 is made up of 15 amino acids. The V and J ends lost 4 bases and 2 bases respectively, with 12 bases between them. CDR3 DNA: TGTGCCAGCAGCTGGGACCGGAGCACCTACAATGAGCAGTTCTTC. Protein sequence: CASSWDRSTYNEQFF.

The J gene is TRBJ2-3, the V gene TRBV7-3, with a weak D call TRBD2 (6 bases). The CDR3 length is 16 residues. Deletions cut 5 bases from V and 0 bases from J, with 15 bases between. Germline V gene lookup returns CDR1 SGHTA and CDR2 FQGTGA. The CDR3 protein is CASSSTGTLSTDTQYF. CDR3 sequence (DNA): TGTGCCAGCAGCAGTACCGGGACTCTTAGCACAGATACGCAGTATTTT.

In nucleotides, the CDR3 is TGTGCCAGCAGGACAGACAATGCCTACGAGCAGTACTTC. Its translation is CASRTDNAYEQYF. This rearrangement joins TRBV7-9 to TRBJ2-7; tentatively, D is TRBD1 (5 bases). V dropped 6 bases and J dropped 2 bases, with 11 bases sitting between them. CDR3 length equals 13 residues. Germline values: CDR1 SEHNR, CDR2 FQNEAQ (reference sequence).

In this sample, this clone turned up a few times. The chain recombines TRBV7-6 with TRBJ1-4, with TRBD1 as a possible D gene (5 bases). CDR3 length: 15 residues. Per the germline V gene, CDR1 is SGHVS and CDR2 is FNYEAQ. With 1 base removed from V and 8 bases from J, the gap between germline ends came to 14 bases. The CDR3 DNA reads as TGTGCCAGCAGCTTAGGGACAAGCTCGGGGGAAAAACTGTTTTTT. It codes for CASSLGTSSGEKLFF.

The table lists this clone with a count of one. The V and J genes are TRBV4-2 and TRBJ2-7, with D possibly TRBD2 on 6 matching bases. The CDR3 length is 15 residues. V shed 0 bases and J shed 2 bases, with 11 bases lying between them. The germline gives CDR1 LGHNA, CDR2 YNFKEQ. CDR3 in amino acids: CASSQEIGEAYEQYF. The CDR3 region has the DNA TGTGCCAGCAGCCAAGAAATCGGGGAGGCCTACGAGCAGTACTTC.

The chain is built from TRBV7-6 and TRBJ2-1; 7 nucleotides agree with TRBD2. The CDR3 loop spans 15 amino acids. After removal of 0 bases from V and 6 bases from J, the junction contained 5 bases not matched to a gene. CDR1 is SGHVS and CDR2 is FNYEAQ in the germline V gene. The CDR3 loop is CASSLAGAGVNEQFF. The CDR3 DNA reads TGTGCCAGCAGCTTAGCCGGGGCGGGAGTCAATGAGCAGTTCTTC.

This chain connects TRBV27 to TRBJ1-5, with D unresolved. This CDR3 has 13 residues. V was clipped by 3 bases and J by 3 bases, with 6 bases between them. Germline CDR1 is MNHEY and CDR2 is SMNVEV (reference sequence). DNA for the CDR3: TGTGCCAGCAGTTTTCAGTTCAATCAGCCCCAGCATTTT. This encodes CASSFQFNQPQHF.

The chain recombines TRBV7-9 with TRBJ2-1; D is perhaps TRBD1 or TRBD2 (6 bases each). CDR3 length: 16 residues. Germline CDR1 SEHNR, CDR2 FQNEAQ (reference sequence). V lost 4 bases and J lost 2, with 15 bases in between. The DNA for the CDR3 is TGTGCCAGCAGCTCCGAACGGGGGCCAACCTACAATGAGCAGTTCTTC. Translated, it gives CASSSERGPTYNEQFF.

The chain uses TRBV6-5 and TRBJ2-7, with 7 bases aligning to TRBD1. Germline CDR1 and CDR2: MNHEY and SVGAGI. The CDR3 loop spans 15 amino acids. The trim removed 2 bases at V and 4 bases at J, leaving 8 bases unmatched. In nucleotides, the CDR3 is TGTGCCAGCAGTTACAGCCCGACAGGGCCATACGAGCAGTACTTC. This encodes CASSYSPTGPYEQYF.

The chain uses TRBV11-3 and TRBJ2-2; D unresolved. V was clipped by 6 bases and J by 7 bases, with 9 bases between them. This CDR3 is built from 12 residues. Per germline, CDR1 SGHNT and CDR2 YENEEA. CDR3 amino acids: CASSHPLGELFF. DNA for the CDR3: TGTGCCAGCAGTCACCCACTCGGGGAGCTGTTTTTT.

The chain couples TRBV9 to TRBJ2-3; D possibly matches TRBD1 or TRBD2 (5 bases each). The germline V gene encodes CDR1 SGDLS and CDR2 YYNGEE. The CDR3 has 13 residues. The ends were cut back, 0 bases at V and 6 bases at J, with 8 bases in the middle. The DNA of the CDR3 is TGTGCCAGCAGCGTAGGAGGGGAGGATACGCAGTATTTT. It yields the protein CASSVGGEDTQYF.

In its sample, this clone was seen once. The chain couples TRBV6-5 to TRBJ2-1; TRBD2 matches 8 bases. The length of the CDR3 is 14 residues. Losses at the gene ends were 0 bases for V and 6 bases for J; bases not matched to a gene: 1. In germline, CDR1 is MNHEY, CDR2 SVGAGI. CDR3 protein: CASSYSTSVNEQFF. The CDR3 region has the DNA TGTGCCAGCAGTTACTCGACTAGCGTCAATGAGCAGTTCTTC.

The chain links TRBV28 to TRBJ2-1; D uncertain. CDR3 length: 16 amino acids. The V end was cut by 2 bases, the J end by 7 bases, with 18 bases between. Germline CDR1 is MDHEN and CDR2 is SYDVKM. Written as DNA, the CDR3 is TGTGCCAGCAGTTTACCCCCAATATCTAATTGGAATGAGCAGTTCTTC. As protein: CASSLPPISNWNEQFF.

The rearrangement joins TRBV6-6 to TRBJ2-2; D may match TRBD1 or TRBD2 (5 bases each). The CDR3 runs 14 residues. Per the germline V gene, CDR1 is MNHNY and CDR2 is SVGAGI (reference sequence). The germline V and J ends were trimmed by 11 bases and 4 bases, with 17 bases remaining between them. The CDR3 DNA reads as TGTGCCGGCAAGAGAGGGGAACCCACCGGGGAGCTGTTTTTT. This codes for CAGKRGEPTGELFF.

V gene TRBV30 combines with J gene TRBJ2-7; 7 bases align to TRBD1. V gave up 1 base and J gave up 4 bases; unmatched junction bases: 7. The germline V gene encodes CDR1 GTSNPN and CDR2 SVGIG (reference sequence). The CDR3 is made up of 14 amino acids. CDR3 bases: TGTGCCTGGAGTGCCCTTGGGACAGCATACGAGCAGTACTTC. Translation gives CAWSALGTAYEQYF.

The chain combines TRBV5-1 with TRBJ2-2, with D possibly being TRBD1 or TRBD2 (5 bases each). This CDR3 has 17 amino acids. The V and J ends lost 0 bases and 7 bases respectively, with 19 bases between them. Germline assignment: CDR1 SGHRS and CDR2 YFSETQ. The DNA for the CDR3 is TGCGCCAGCAGCTTGGCCGTATCAGGGAGTGCGGGCGGGGAGCTGTTTTTT. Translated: CASSLAVSGSAGGELFF.

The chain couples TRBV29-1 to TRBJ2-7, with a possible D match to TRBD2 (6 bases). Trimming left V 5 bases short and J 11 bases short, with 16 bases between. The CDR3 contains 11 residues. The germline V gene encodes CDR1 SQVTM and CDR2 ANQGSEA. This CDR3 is CSVSGGSLEYF. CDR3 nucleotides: TGCAGCGTTTCAGGAGGGAGTCTCGAGTACTTC.